Sequencing of this TCR beta chain was carried out in a study of control samples from healthy donors and cancer patients. Method: immunoSEQ multiplex PCR; TCRdb's copy keeps in-frame clones and lacks some. Among more than 85,000 clones listed, just over 90% were seen once. The ends were cut back, 4 bases at V and 6 bases at J, with 13 bases in the middle. This CDR3 is 14 amino acids long. CDR1 is WSHSY and CDR2 is SAAADI in the germline V gene. This clone was seen a handful of times. The chain links TRBV10-2 to TRBJ1-5; no firm D call. This TCR derives from a human donor in good health. The donor label of this sample is uncertain. The specimen was blood. The CDR3 region is CASSAGGSGQPQHF. The CDR3 coding sequence is TGCGCCAGCAGTGCTGGAGGTTCAGGTCAGCCCCAGCATTTT.